These 32 T cell receptor beta chains came from one sample sequenced in a study of T cell clonotyping in hematopoietic cell transplantation. Using immunoSEQ multiplex PCR, the repertoire was profiled, and TCRdb retains in-frame clones only, with some absent. The table has around 9,600 clones, around 79% seen once. The sample consisted of peripheral blood mononuclear cells, taken 180 days after allogeneic stem cell transplant. The receptor source for this set is a female patient aged 50 to 65 who had an allogeneic stem cell transplant from a related donor, so the T cells may come from the graft donor. Some clones in this sample may be carry-over from other donors' samples.

The chain carries TRBV27 and TRBJ1-2; no clear D. This CDR3 has 12 residues. Per germline, CDR1 MNHEY and CDR2 SMNVEV (reference sequence). V dropped 6 bases and J dropped 8 bases, with 13 bases sitting between them. Here the CDR3 DNA reads TGTGCCAGCAGCAATAGGTCACGGGGCTACACCTTC. This gives the protein CASSNRSRGYTF.

The genes are TRBV7-2 and TRBJ1-1; tentatively, D is TRBD1 (5 bases). Germline lookup yields CDR1 SGHTA and CDR2 FQGNSA. Trimming stripped 4 bases from V and 3 bases from J, with 18 bases between. The CDR3 runs 16 residues. For the CDR3, the DNA is TGTGCCAGCAGCTCCTCTTGGTGGGCCAGGGACACTGAAGCTTTCTTT. Its translation is CASSSSWWARDTEAFF.

The gene calls are TRBV5-1 and TRBJ2-2; D unclear. Looked up from germline, CDR1 is SGHRS and CDR2 is YFSETQ. Deletions cut 0 bases from V and 1 base from J, with 4 bases between. This CDR3 is 14 amino acids long. CDR3 sequence reads: CASSLGGNTGELFF. The CDR3 bases are TGCGCCAGCAGCTTGGGGGGGAACACCGGGGAGCTGTTTTTT.

This clone is medium-sized (0.01 to 0.1%) within its sample. The rearrangement uses TRBV19 and TRBJ1-1; no firm D call. V was clipped by 6 bases and J by 10 bases, with 18 bases between them. Germline-derived CDR1 and CDR2 are LNHDA and SQIVND (reference sequence). The CDR3 totals 13 residues. CDR3 in DNA: TGTGCCAGTAGCCCCCTCGACGGCCGGTCAGCTTTCTTT. This translates into CASSPLDGRSAFF.

This clone has only a few counts. The chain has TRBV30 and TRBJ1-3; D gene uncertain. The ends were cut back, 0 bases at V and 1 base at J, with 10 bases in the middle. The CDR3 covers 15 residues. Germline CDR1 GTSNPN, CDR2 SVGIG (reference sequence). CDR3 sequence: CAWSVLGNSGNTIYF. CDR3 coding DNA: TGTGCCTGGAGTGTACTGGGAAATTCTGGAAACACCATATATTTT.

This chain connects TRBV7-6 to TRBJ2-5; D remains ambiguous. CDR3 length: 14 amino acids. Germline V gives CDR1 SGHVS, CDR2 FNYEAQ. Trimming removed 0 bases from V and 4 bases from J, with 9 bases in between. The chain's CDR3 is CASSLAALGETQYF. The CDR3 bases are TGTGCCAGCAGCTTAGCAGCTCTCGGAGAGACCCAGTACTTC.

The J gene is TRBJ1-1, the V gene TRBV13, with D possibly matching TRBD1 (5 bases). Germline assignment: CDR1 PRHDT and CDR2 FYEKMQ (reference sequence). The CDR3 has 15 residues. V lost 4 bases to trimming and J lost 1 base, with 13 bases between them. The CDR3 here is CASSSRRGENTEAFF. CDR3 DNA sequence: TGTGCCAGCAGCTCCCGCCGGGGGGAGAACACTGAAGCTTTCTTT. Variable domain in full (rest from reference TRBV13 and TRBJ1-1): AAGVIQSPRHLIKEKRETATLKCYPIPRHDTVYWYQQGPGQDPQFLISFYEKMQSDKGSIPDRFSAQQFSDYHSELNMSSLELGDSALYFCASSSRRGENTEAFFGQGTRLTVV.

The genes are TRBV5-6 and TRBJ1-1; D call uncertain. This CDR3 region has 13 residues. Looked up from germline, CDR1 is SGHDT and CDR2 is YYEEEE. Trimming pared 0 bases from V and 1 base from J, leaving 4 bases between. CDR3 in DNA: TGTGCCAGCAGCTTGGAACCGAACACTGAAGCTTTCTTT. It specifies CASSLEPNTEAFF.

The J gene is TRBJ2-7, the V gene TRBV30; no clear D. The CDR3 runs to 11 residues. The germline V gene has CDR1 GTSNPN and CDR2 SVGIG (reference sequence). The V and J ends lost 0 bases and 12 bases respectively, with 12 bases between them. CDR3 protein: CAWSVIESPYF. CDR3 DNA: TGTGCCTGGAGTGTAATCGAGTCACCGTACTTC.

The genes are TRBV4-3 and TRBJ1-6; no firm D call. Germline CDR1 is LGHNA and CDR2 is YSLEER. The CDR3 consists of 15 residues. V was clipped by 2 bases and J by 8 bases, with 13 bases between them. Here the CDR3 reads CASSQRGFVDSPLHF. The CDR3 DNA sequence: TGCGCCAGCAGCCAAAGAGGGTTCGTAGATTCACCCCTCCACTTT.

This clone is medium-sized within its sample. V is TRBV9 and J is TRBJ2-1; D assignment may be TRBD1 or TRBD2 (6 bases each). Per the germline V gene, CDR1 is SGDLS and CDR2 is YYNGEE. CDR3 size: 16 residues. The V gene lost 0 bases and the J gene lost 6 bases, with 16 bases spanning the gap. The CDR3 sequence: CASSVEIGGRINEQFF. CDR3 DNA: TGTGCCAGCAGCGTAGAAATCGGGGGCCGAATCAATGAGCAGTTCTTC. Using reference TRBV9 and TRBJ2-1 for the parts outside the CDR3, the full variable domain is DSGVTQTPKHLITATGQRVTLRCSPRSGDLSVYWYQQSLDQGLQFLIQYYNGEERAKGNILERFSAQQFPDLHSELNLSSLELGDSALYFCASSVEIGGRINEQFFGPGTRLTVL.

J is TRBJ1-1 and V is TRBV30; D gene ambiguous. Germline V lookup: CDR1 GTSNPN, CDR2 SVGIG (reference sequence). The germline V and J ends were trimmed by 1 base and 2 bases, with 11 bases remaining between them. The CDR3 is made up of 14 amino acids. The CDR3 reads CAWSAITPNTEAFF. The CDR3 region has the DNA TGTGCCTGGAGTGCAATTACCCCCAACACTGAAGCTTTCTTT.

The table lists this clone with a count of one. J is TRBJ2-1 and V is TRBV5-4, with 9 positions matching TRBD1. The CDR3 sequence is 15 residues long. The ends lost 0 bases at V and 2 bases at J; junction bases unmatched: 0. Germline loops: CDR1 SGHNT, CDR2 YYREEE (reference sequence). The CDR3 reads CASSLGQGAYNEQFF. CDR3 coding DNA: TGTGCCAGCAGCTTGGGACAGGGGGCCTACAATGAGCAGTTCTTC.

The chain couples TRBV9 to TRBJ2-2; TRBD2 matches 9 bases. This CDR3 comprises 17 residues. Germline V CDR1 and CDR2: SGDLS, YYNGEE. The junction had 12 bases not matched to a gene; V was cut back by 3 bases and J by 6 bases. CDR3: CASSESLAGIDPGELFF. The CDR3 DNA is TGTGCCAGCAGCGAGAGCCTAGCGGGGATTGATCCCGGGGAGCTGTTTTTT.

V and J are TRBV30 and TRBJ1-6; TRBD1 aligns across 7 bases. CDR1 GTSNPN and CDR2 SVGIG come from the germline V gene (reference sequence). There are 14 residues in the CDR3. The V and J ends lost 4 bases and 5 bases, in that order; junction bases with no gene match: 5. CDR3 bases: TGTGCCTGGAATCGGGGGACAGATAATTCACCCCTCCACTTT. Protein: CAWNRGTDNSPLHF.

This clone has just one count. This CDR3 reads CASSPRQGPYEQYF. For the CDR3, the DNA is TGTGCCAGCAGCCCCCGACAGGGTCCCTACGAGCAGTACTTC. The J gene is TRBJ2-7, the V gene TRBV9, with TRBD1 matching 7 bases. Germline CDR1 SGDLS, CDR2 YYNGEE. The CDR3 contains 14 residues. With V trimmed by 4 bases and J by 2 bases, 6 bases remained unmatched. The full variable domain, completed using reference TRBV9 and TRBJ2-7, is DSGVTQTPKHLITATGQRVTLRCSPRSGDLSVYWYQQSLDQGLQFLIQYYNGEERAKGNILERFSAQQFPDLHSELNLSSLELGDSALYFCASSPRQGPYEQYFGPGTRLTVT.

This chain joins TRBV7-8 and TRBJ2-7, with D perhaps matching TRBD2 (6 bases). With 7 bases removed from V and 2 bases from J, the gap between germline ends came to 15 bases. CDR1 and CDR2 (germline): SGHVS, FQNEAQ. This CDR3 has 14 amino acids. CDR3 DNA sequence: TGTGCCAGCACTACGGCGGGGCCCGCCTACGAGCAGTACTTC. Protein: CASTTAGPAYEQYF.

The chain employs TRBV29-1 and TRBJ1-2, with 8 bases aligning to TRBD1. This CDR3 spans 12 amino acids. Trimming cost V 7 bases and J 7 bases; bases outside gene matches: 8. CDR1 is SQVTM, CDR2 ANQGSEA, per germline. Here the CDR3 DNA reads TGCAGCGCCCACAGGGGGAAATCTGGCTACACCTTC. Its translation is CSAHRGKSGYTF.

In this sample, this clone turned up once. The chain joins TRBV4-1 to TRBJ2-2, with 8 bases identical to TRBD1. This CDR3 region has 15 residues. CDR1 is MGHRA, CDR2 YSYEKL, per germline. Unmatched junction bases numbered 7, after V lost 5 bases and J lost 5 bases. Here the CDR3 reads CASSSGGLRTGELFF. Written as DNA, the CDR3 is TGCGCCAGCAGCTCAGGGGGCCTCCGGACCGGGGAGCTGTTTTTT.

In its sample, this clone is large. V and J are TRBV27 and TRBJ2-7, with D perhaps matching TRBD1 (5 bases). This CDR3 contains 15 residues. Germline CDR1 MNHEY, CDR2 SMNVEV (reference sequence). V dropped 4 bases and J dropped 6 bases, with 19 bases sitting between them. CDR3 bases: TGTGCCAGCAGTTCAAATCAGGGAATTCAGGGCGAGCAGTACTTC. Protein sequence: CASSSNQGIQGEQYF.

The sample holds a few counts of this clone. The rearrangement uses TRBV6-5 and TRBJ2-4; the D is unclear. Germline CDR1 reads MNHEY; CDR2 reads SVGAGI. Trimming stripped 5 bases from V and 1 base from J, with 9 bases between. The CDR3 extends over 14 amino acids. CDR3 DNA: TGTGCCAGCAGTACACCTTCCGCCAAAAACATTCAGTACTTC. This translates into CASSTPSAKNIQYF.

V is TRBV7-9 and J is TRBJ1-1; TRBD1 matches at 10 bases. V dropped 5 bases and J dropped 4; count of bases not matched to a gene: 7. The CDR3 runs 15 residues. Per the germline V gene, CDR1 is SEHNR and CDR2 is FQNEAQ (reference sequence). The CDR3, as DNA: TGTGCCAGCAGCCCTGACAGGGGGCTGGGCACTGAAGCTTTCTTT. Protein: CASSPDRGLGTEAFF.

The chain uses TRBV29-1 and TRBJ1-2; TRBD1 matches at 8 bases. CDR3 length: 13 residues. CDR1 is SQVTM, CDR2 ANQGSEA, per germline. Trimming at V came to 3 bases and at J to 6 bases, leaving 6 bases not matched to a gene. CDR3 protein: CSVDLDRDHGYTF. CDR3 nucleotides: TGCAGCGTTGACCTGGACAGGGACCATGGCTACACCTTC.

The chain has TRBV5-1 and TRBJ2-3; D not certain. The CDR3 consists of 13 residues. V was shortened by 4 bases and J by 2 bases, with 8 bases between the two germline ends. Germline V CDR1 and CDR2: SGHRS, YFSETQ. CDR3 nucleotides: TGCGCCAGCAGCCTAGGGTCCACAGATACGCAGTATTTT. This gives the protein CASSLGSTDTQYF. Variable domain in full (rest from reference TRBV5-1 and TRBJ2-3): KAGVTQTPRYLIKTRGQQVTLSCSPISGHRSVSWYQQTPGQGLQFLFEYFSETQRNKGNFPGRFSGRQFSNSRSEMNVSTLELGDSALYLCASSLGSTDTQYFGPGTRLTVL.

This chain connects TRBV27 to TRBJ2-7; TRBD1 might be the D (6 bases). The CDR3 extends over 14 amino acids. Trimming took off 2 bases at V and 2 bases at J, with 10 bases between the two ends. The V gene's germline CDR1 is MNHEY and CDR2 SMNVEV (reference sequence). CDR3 loop: CASSLQGIPYEQYF. The CDR3 region has the DNA TGTGCCAGCAGTTTACAGGGGATTCCCTACGAGCAGTACTTC.

The chain has TRBV27 and TRBJ2-6; D is uncertain. Looked up from germline, CDR1 is MNHEY and CDR2 is SMNVEV (reference sequence). V lost 1 base to trimming and J lost 0 bases, with 7 bases between them. The CDR3 loop spans 16 amino acids. DNA for the CDR3: TGTGCCAGCAGTTTATTTACTAACTCTGGGGCCAACGTCCTGACTTTC. It codes for CASSLFTNSGANVLTF. The entire variable domain, with the rest obtained from reference TRBV27 and TRBJ2-6, is as follows: EAQVTQNPRYLITVTGKKLTVTCSQNMNHEYMSWYRQDPGLGLRQIYYSMNVEVTDKGDVPEGYKVSRKEKRNFPLILESPSPNQTSLYFCASSLFTNSGANVLTFGAGSRLTVL.

The J gene is TRBJ2-3, the V gene TRBV6-6; no definite D call. Germline-derived CDR1 and CDR2 are MNHNY and SVGAGI (reference sequence). This CDR3 comprises 10 residues. V lost 5 bases and J 10 bases, leaving 7 bases between the germline ends. CDR3 amino acids: CASSHAPQYF. The DNA of the CDR3 is TGTGCCAGCAGTCACGCCCCGCAGTATTTT.

The chain recombines TRBV7-8 with TRBJ1-6, with D uncertain. V lost 4 bases to trimming and J lost 7 bases, with 14 bases between them. Looked up from germline, CDR1 is SGHVS and CDR2 is FQNEAQ. The CDR3 contains 15 residues. CDR3 sequence reads: CASSSVSWANSPLHF. CDR3 nucleotides: TGTGCCAGCAGCTCGGTGTCTTGGGCAAATTCACCCCTCCACTTT.

The chain joins TRBV29-1 to TRBJ2-3; D gene unclear. The CDR3 totals 13 residues. Per germline, CDR1 SQVTM and CDR2 ANQGSEA. V lost 1 base and J 2 bases, leaving 7 bases between the germline ends. CDR3 protein: CSVEAPNTDTQYF. The CDR3 bases are TGCAGCGTTGAAGCCCCCAACACAGATACGCAGTATTTT.

This rearrangement joins TRBV7-8 to TRBJ2-2; 10 positions match TRBD2. J gave up 3 bases and V 4 bases, and 5 bases lay outside the gene matches. This CDR3 comprises 16 residues. Germline lookup yields CDR1 SGHVS and CDR2 FQNEAQ. In nucleotides, the CDR3 is TGTGCCAGCAGCTCCGAGCGGGGGGGGGACACCGGGGAGCTGTTTTTT. Translated: CASSSERGGDTGELFF. Based on the CDR3 plus reference TRBV7-8 and TRBJ2-2, the full variable domain is GAGVSQSPRYKVAKRGQDVALRCDPISGHVSLFWYQQALGQGPEFLTYFQNEAQLDKSGLPSDRFFAERPEGSVSTLKIQRTQQEDSAVYLCASSSERGGDTGELFFGEGSRLTVL.

The rearrangement uses TRBV28 and TRBJ2-5; the match to TRBD2 covers 13 bases. The CDR3 has 15 amino acids. Per the germline V gene, CDR1 is MDHEN and CDR2 is SYDVKM. Trimming at V came to 3 bases and at J to 4 bases, leaving 2 bases not matched to a gene. CDR3 sequence (DNA): TGTGCCAGCAGTTTTACTAGCGGGGGGGCAGAGACCCAGTACTTC. Its translation is CASSFTSGGAETQYF. Supplemented by reference TRBV28 and TRBJ2-5, the full variable domain reads DVKVTQSSRYLVKRTGEKVFLECVQDMDHENMFWYRQDPGLGLRLIYFSYDVKMKEKGDIPEGYSVSREKKERFSLILESASTNQTSMYLCASSFTSGGAETQYFGPGTRLLVL.

This chain's CDR3 is CASSEKTSGGATDTQYF. The CDR3 DNA reads as TGTGCCAGCAGTGAAAAAACTAGCGGGGGGGCAACAGATACGCAGTATTTT. The rearrangement links TRBV6-1 to TRBJ2-3; 13 nucleotides agree with TRBD2. The V and J ends lost 2 bases and 3 bases, in that order; junction bases with no gene match: 5. This CDR3 region has 17 residues. The germline CDR1 and CDR2 sequences are MNHNS and SASEGT.